These 8 T cell receptor beta chains were all obtained from the same sample, sequenced in a study of shared clonotypes between healthy human individuals (TCRdb year 2020). The method behind the library was the immunoSEQ multiplex PCR assay. The immuneACCESS repertoire file appears here via TCRdb, limited to in-frame rearrangements. These files lack a portion of the clones; in checked studies, under half of the deficit traces to unresolved V genes, and the cause of the others is not known. Within this sample are 560,000 or so clones, with roughly 96% of them counted one time only. The top ten hold 0.11% of the sample. CD8 naive samples were obtained by positive selection for CCR7 among CD45RO-negative cells, yielding a CD45RA+CCR7+ population from which TemRA cells were excluded. The sequencing input was naive CD8+ T cells sorted from blood. The cell subset or site label for this specimen denotes: CD45RA+CCR7+. The source of these receptors is a woman in her 30s in good health.

The chain has TRBV28 and TRBJ2-1; TRBD2 matches 9 bases. J gave up 3 bases and V 2 bases, and 5 bases lay outside the gene matches. This CDR3 is built from 16 residues. Germline V gives CDR1 MDHEN, CDR2 SYDVKM. In nucleotides, the CDR3 is TGTGCCAGCAGTTTAAGGCCTAGCGGGATCTACAATGAGCAGTTCTTC. Translated: CASSLRPSGIYNEQFF.

J is TRBJ1-1 and V is TRBV27; D ambiguous. Per the germline V gene, CDR1 is MNHEY and CDR2 is SMNVEV (reference sequence). V lost 2 bases and J lost 5, with 12 bases in between. The length of the CDR3 is 14 residues. Here the CDR3 reads CASSLIPGGTEAFF. The CDR3 nucleotides are TGTGCCAGCAGTTTAATTCCAGGAGGGACTGAAGCTTTCTTT.

The gene calls are TRBV7-9 and TRBJ2-3; D unclear. The CDR3 totals 14 residues. Trimming shortened V by 5 bases and J by 6 bases, and 15 bases separated the two germline ends. In germline, CDR1 is SEHNR, CDR2 FQNEAQ (reference sequence). This CDR3 reads CASSGIDHPDTQYF. The DNA for the CDR3 is TGTGCCAGCAGCGGGATAGACCACCCGGATACGCAGTATTTT.

The chain couples TRBV29-1 to TRBJ2-2; 8 bases match TRBD1. Per the germline V gene, CDR1 is SQVTM and CDR2 is ANQGSEA. V was pared by 3 bases and J by 2 bases, with 5 bases of the junction left unmatched. The CDR3 totals 15 residues. In DNA form, the CDR3 reads TGCAGCGTTGACCCCGGACAGGGAAACACCGGGGAGCTGTTTTTT. Translating gives CSVDPGQGNTGELFF.

The chain uses TRBV10-3 and TRBJ2-7, with D unclear. Trimming took off 0 bases at V and 7 bases at J, with 10 bases between the two ends. Germline assignment: CDR1 ENHRY and CDR2 SYGVKD. The CDR3 length is 13 residues. This chain's CDR3 is CAISESDLQEQYF. The CDR3 DNA reads TGTGCCATCAGTGAGTCGGACCTTCAGGAGCAGTACTTC.

This clone was seen a single time. The chain employs TRBV29-1 and TRBJ1-2; D is ambiguous. The CDR3 is 13 amino acids. Germline values: CDR1 SQVTM, CDR2 ANQGSEA. Deletions cut 3 bases from V and 1 base from J, with 9 bases between. In DNA, the CDR3 is TGCAGCGTTGATGAGGGTGTTAACTATGGCTACACCTTC. Encoded protein: CSVDEGVNYGYTF.

V gene TRBV6-5 combines with J gene TRBJ1-1, with TRBD1 matching over 8 bases. CDR3 size: 14 residues. V lost 4 bases to trimming and J lost 0 bases; unmatched junction nucleotides: 1. Germline V gene data show CDR1 as MNHEY and CDR2 as SVGAGI. The CDR3 coding sequence is TGTGCCAGCAGTTGGACAGGGATGAACACTGAAGCTTTCTTT. It specifies CASSWTGMNTEAFF.

V usage is TRBV4-1 and J usage is TRBJ2-7, with TRBD2 matching 8 bases. J lost 5 bases, V lost 0 bases, and 9 bases had no gene match. The CDR3 loop spans 16 amino acids. The germline CDR1 and CDR2 sequences are MGHRA and YSYEKL. The CDR3 region is CASSQDLAGGYDEQYF. For the CDR3, the DNA is TGCGCCAGCAGCCAAGATTTGGCGGGAGGATACGACGAGCAGTACTTC.